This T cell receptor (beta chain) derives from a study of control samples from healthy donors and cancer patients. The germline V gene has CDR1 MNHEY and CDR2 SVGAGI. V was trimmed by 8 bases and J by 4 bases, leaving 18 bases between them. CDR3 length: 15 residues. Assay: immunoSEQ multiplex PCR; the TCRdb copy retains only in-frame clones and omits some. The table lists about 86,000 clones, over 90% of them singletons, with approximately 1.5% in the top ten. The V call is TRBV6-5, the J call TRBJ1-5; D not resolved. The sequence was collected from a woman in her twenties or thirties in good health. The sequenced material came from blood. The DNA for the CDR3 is TGTGCCAGCCGAGCCCGACCGGGCCTTAATCAGCCCCAGCATTTT. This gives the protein CASRARPGLNQPQHF.